These 27 T cell receptor beta chains came from one sample sequenced in a study of blood T cell repertoires in COVID-19. Using immunoSEQ multiplex PCR, the repertoire was profiled, and TCRdb retains in-frame clones only, with some absent. Found here are about 150,000 clones, 80% to 90% of them singletons; the top ten hold around 7.7%. The sequenced sample was PBMCs or T cells enriched from blood (not recorded which). These receptors were taken from a man aged 45 to 65 who had recovered from COVID-19.

This chain uses TRBV7-6 with TRBJ1-4; unclear D gene. The CDR3 is 16 residues long. V was cut by 1 base and J by 0 bases, with 9 bases left in between. Germline assignment: CDR1 SGHVS and CDR2 FNYEAQ. DNA of the CDR3: TGTGCCAGCAGCTTAGTCGTCACAGCAACTAATGAAAAACTGTTTTTT. It specifies CASSLVVTATNEKLFF.

The rearrangement joins TRBV19 to TRBJ1-5, with TRBD1 as a possible D gene (6 bases). The CDR3 is 12 residues long. The V and J ends lost 8 bases and 6 bases respectively, with 11 bases between them. Germline-derived CDR1 and CDR2 are LNHDA and SQIVND (reference sequence). CDR3 DNA sequence: TGTGCCAGTCAACAGGGCACTCAGCCCCAGCATTTT. Translation: CASQQGTQPQHF.

This clone was found many times. This chain connects TRBV4-2 to TRBJ1-6; possibly TRBD1 for D (5 bases). The CDR3 runs 17 residues. Germline CDR1 and CDR2: LGHNA and YNFKEQ. The ends were cut back, 0 bases at V and 5 bases at J, with 14 bases in the middle. The CDR3 DNA follows: TGTGCCAGCAGCCAAGAGGTGGTACAGGTTAATAATTCACCCCTCCACTTT. Translated, it gives CASSQEVVQVNNSPLHF.

The V call is TRBV2, the J call TRBJ1-2, with 9 bases fitting TRBD1. J gave up 5 bases and V 6 bases, and 1 base lay outside the gene matches. Germline CDR1 SNHLY, CDR2 FYNNEI. The CDR3 has 12 residues. The CDR3 loop is CASRGTGYGYTF. The CDR3 nucleotides read TGTGCCAGCAGGGGGACAGGGTATGGCTACACCTTC.

The chain carries TRBV2 and TRBJ1-5; D not resolved. The V gene's germline CDR1 is SNHLY and CDR2 FYNNEI. V shed 7 bases and J shed 2 bases, with 12 bases lying between them. CDR3 length: 14 residues. As DNA, the CDR3 is TGTGCCAGCATGGAGAGAACGGGCAATCAGCCCCAGCATTTT. Translated, it gives CASMERTGNQPQHF.

The rearrangement joins TRBV19 to TRBJ2-3; a weak D match, TRBD2 (6 bases). Between the trimmed V and J ends, which lost 3 bases and 1 base, there was a span of 11 bases. The CDR3 loop spans 15 amino acids. Germline CDR1 is LNHDA and CDR2 is SQIVND (reference sequence). The CDR3 DNA follows: TGTGCCAGTAGTATGTATAGCGGCGGCACAGATACGCAGTATTTT. Translation gives CASSMYSGGTDTQYF.

The V gene is TRBV18, the J gene TRBJ1-3; unclear D gene. This CDR3 has 15 residues. V was pared by 0 bases and J by 4 bases, with 10 bases between. Germline assignment: CDR1 KGHSH and CDR2 LQKENI. CDR3 sequence: CASSPPVGSGNTIYF. The CDR3 nucleotides are TGTGCCAGCTCACCACCGGTCGGTTCCGGAAACACCATATATTTT.

The V and J genes are TRBV11-2 and TRBJ2-2; 8 positions agree with TRBD1. CDR3 length equals 14 residues. Germline CDR1 is SGHAT and CDR2 is FQNNGV. Trimming took 2 bases from V and 6 from J; bases not matched to a gene: 2. The CDR3 region is CASSLRTGPGELFF. The CDR3 DNA follows: TGTGCCAGCAGCTTAAGGACAGGGCCCGGGGAGCTGTTTTTT.

The CDR3 DNA reads as TGTGCCAGCAGTGGGACACAGAGGACAGATACGCAGTATTTT. Translating gives CASSGTQRTDTQYF. The gene calls are TRBV2 and TRBJ2-3; D is possibly TRBD1 (5 bases). Trimming took off 4 bases at V and 3 bases at J, with 11 bases between the two ends. This CDR3 contains 14 residues. CDR1 is SNHLY, CDR2 FYNNEI, per germline.

This clone appeared a single time. The chain employs TRBV7-8 and TRBJ2-7; TRBD1 might be the D (5 bases). The V and J ends lost 6 bases and 3 bases respectively, with 18 bases between them. Germline CDR1 is SGHVS and CDR2 is FQNEAQ. This CDR3 comprises 15 residues. The DNA of the CDR3 is TGTGCCAGCAGAGACGGGTCAGGGTCCCACTACGAGCAGTACTTC. Its protein is CASRDGSGSHYEQYF. Combining the CDR3 with reference TRBV7-8 and TRBJ2-7 gives the whole variable domain GAGVSQSPRYKVAKRGQDVALRCDPISGHVSLFWYQQALGQGPEFLTYFQNEAQLDKSGLPSDRFFAERPEGSVSTLKIQRTQQEDSAVYLCASRDGSGSHYEQYFGPGTRLTVT.

This chain connects TRBV20-1 to TRBJ2-3; TRBD1 matches 7 bases. The CDR3 runs 16 residues. With V trimmed by 3 bases and J by 2 bases, 11 bases remained unmatched. In germline, CDR1 is DFQATT, CDR2 SNEGSKA (reference sequence). DNA of the CDR3: TGCAGTGCTAGTAGATTGGCAGGGGGTATCACAGATACGCAGTATTTT. It is translated as CSASRLAGGITDTQYF.

This chain joins TRBV29-1 and TRBJ2-2; TRBD1 agrees at 8 bases. The CDR3 runs 13 residues. From germline, CDR1 is SQVTM and CDR2 ANQGSEA. With V trimmed by 7 bases and J by 1 base, 2 bases remained unmatched. The CDR3 reads CSAGQVNTGELFF. CDR3 coding DNA: TGCAGCGCGGGACAGGTGAACACCGGGGAGCTGTTTTTT.

V gene TRBV28 combines with J gene TRBJ1-3, with TRBD1 identical over 7 bases. The CDR3 is 15 residues long. Germline V CDR1 and CDR2: MDHEN, SYDVKM. The V and J ends lost 10 bases and 0 bases, in that order; junction bases with no gene match: 9. In DNA, the CDR3 is TGTGCCACCTCGACGACAGGGAGCTCTGGAAACACCATATATTTT. Translation gives CATSTTGSSGNTIYF.

The chain links TRBV6-5 to TRBJ1-4, with 10 bases that match TRBD1. The trim removed 6 bases at V and 8 bases at J, leaving 9 bases unmatched. Germline CDR1 and CDR2: MNHEY and SVGAGI. The CDR3 runs 15 residues. Here the CDR3 reads CASSRQGAGGEKLFF. In DNA, the CDR3 is TGTGCCAGCAGCCGACAGGGGGCAGGGGGGGAAAAACTGTTTTTT.

The CDR3 loop reads CASSLQGPNTEAFF. The CDR3 nucleotides are TGTGCCAGCAGCTTGCAGGGGCCGAACACTGAAGCTTTCTTT. The V call is TRBV5-4, the J call TRBJ1-1; maybe TRBD1 (6 bases). This CDR3 comprises 14 residues. V was cut by 1 base and J by 1 base, with 8 bases left in between. Germline V gives CDR1 SGHNT, CDR2 YYREEE (reference sequence).

The chain links TRBV12-5 to TRBJ1-1; D ambiguous. Trimming cost V 5 bases and J 1 base, with 14 bases left between them. This CDR3 has 15 amino acids. The germline gives CDR1 LGHNT, CDR2 FRNRAP. DNA for the CDR3: TGTGCTAGTGGTCCGAGGACGGGGAGGAACACTGAAGCTTTCTTT. Protein sequence: CASGPRTGRNTEAFF.

The rearrangement uses TRBV4-3 and TRBJ1-1; 11 positions agree with TRBD1. Germline CDR1 and CDR2: LGHNA and YSLEER. The junction had 3 bases not matched to a gene; V was cut back by 3 bases and J by 3 bases. The CDR3 is 15 amino acids. The CDR3 here is CASSQRTGGYTEAFF. CDR3 DNA: TGCGCCAGCAGCCAGAGGACAGGGGGCTACACTGAAGCTTTCTTT.

This clone has only one observation. The chain joins TRBV7-9 to TRBJ2-7; 9 positions match TRBD1. This CDR3 contains 15 residues. The V segment lost 5 bases and the J segment 0 bases; nucleotides outside the gene matches: 5. The V gene's germline CDR1 is SEHNR and CDR2 FQNEAQ (reference sequence). This chain's CDR3 is CASSAWDRVSYEQYF. For the CDR3, the DNA is TGTGCCAGCAGCGCATGGGACAGGGTCTCCTACGAGCAGTACTTC. The full variable domain, with the rest looked up from reference TRBV7-9 and TRBJ2-7, is DTGVSQNPRHKITKRGQNVTFRCDPISEHNRLYWYRQTLGQGPEFLTYFQNEAQLEKSRLLSDRFSAERPKGSFSTLEIQRTEQGDSAMYLCASSAWDRVSYEQYFGPGTRLTVT.

V usage is TRBV5-6 and J usage is TRBJ2-7; 14 bases align to TRBD2. With V trimmed by 4 bases and J by 5 bases, 14 bases remained unmatched. The CDR3 is 18 residues long. The germline CDR1 and CDR2 sequences are SGHDT and YYEEEE. The CDR3 sequence: CASSPLTSGGANWHEQYF. CDR3 sequence (DNA): TGTGCCAGCAGCCCCCTGACTAGCGGGGGGGCCAATTGGCACGAGCAGTACTTC.

The chain is built from TRBV6-5 and TRBJ1-2; tentative D call: TRBD1 (6 bases). Germline values: CDR1 MNHEY, CDR2 SVGAGI. The CDR3 has 12 amino acids. V dropped 8 bases and J dropped 8 bases, with 15 bases sitting between them. The CDR3 loop is CASLGTFGGYTF. The CDR3, as DNA: TGTGCCAGCCTCGGGACATTTGGAGGCTACACCTTC.

This chain joins TRBV6-5 and TRBJ1-2; D call uncertain. Germline CDR1 MNHEY, CDR2 SVGAGI. This CDR3 region has 13 residues. Trimming pared 2 bases from V and 7 bases from J, leaving 11 bases between. CDR3 sequence (DNA): TGTGCCAGCAGTTACGAGGAGCTCTTTGGCTACACCTTC. The encoded protein is CASSYEELFGYTF.

V and J are TRBV7-8 and TRBJ1-6, with D possibly matching TRBD1 (6 bases). Trimming stripped 6 bases from V and 1 base from J, with 10 bases between. The CDR3 contains 15 residues. Germline V CDR1 and CDR2: SGHVS, FQNEAQ. The CDR3 is CASSYTGSYNSPLHF. CDR3 DNA: TGTGCCAGCAGTTACACAGGGTCCTATAATTCACCCCTCCACTTT.

This chain uses TRBV28 with TRBJ2-2, with TRBD2 identical over 7 bases. The germline V gene encodes CDR1 MDHEN and CDR2 SYDVKM. J gave up 3 bases and V 7 bases, and 8 bases lay outside the gene matches. There are 15 residues in the CDR3. The CDR3, as DNA: TGTGCCAGCATTAGCTGGGGAGGGGACACCGGGGAGCTGTTTTTT. As protein: CASISWGGDTGELFF.

This clone has just a few counts. The chain joins TRBV11-3 to TRBJ1-1; TRBD1 aligns across 7 bases. J gave up 1 base and V 6 bases, and 11 bases lay outside the gene matches. This CDR3 has 16 residues. Per the germline V gene, CDR1 is SGHNT and CDR2 is YENEEA. The CDR3 DNA follows: TGTGCCAGCAGGGGACAAACGGGACAGCAGAACACTGAAGCTTTCTTT. It encodes CASRGQTGQQNTEAFF.

The rearrangement joins TRBV7-2 to TRBJ2-5; 9 nucleotides align to TRBD1. The junction had 13 bases not matched to a gene; V was cut back by 6 bases and J by 2 bases. CDR3 size: 17 residues. Germline CDR1 SGHTA, CDR2 FQGNSA. CDR3 region: CASRSGTGSGRQETQYF. CDR3 sequence (DNA): TGTGCCAGCAGATCCGGGACAGGGAGTGGGCGACAAGAGACCCAGTACTTC.

The chain links TRBV6-2 or TRBV6-3 to TRBJ1-1; TRBD1 matches at 10 bases. V gave up 1 base and J gave up 10 bases; unmatched junction bases: 9. CDR3 length: 15 residues. Germline V gene lookup returns CDR1 MNHEY and CDR2 SVGEGT. Written as DNA, the CDR3 is TGTGCCAGCAGTTACTTCCCGCGGACAGGGGGTAGAGCTTTCTTT. It translates to CASSYFPRTGGRAFF.

The chain links TRBV18 to TRBJ2-6, with TRBD1 matching over 9 bases. The CDR3 is 19 residues long. Trimming removed 5 bases from V and 2 bases from J; junction bases left unmatched: 13. CDR1 KGHSH and CDR2 LQKENI come from the germline V gene. CDR3 sequence: CASSSTGDRGLAGANVLTF. For the CDR3, the DNA is TGTGCCAGCTCATCAACTGGCGACAGGGGGTTAGCTGGGGCCAACGTCCTGACTTTC. Full variable domain (rest looked up from reference TRBV18 and TRBJ2-6): NAGVMQNPRHLVRRRGQEARLRCSPMKGHSHVYWYRQLPEEGLKFMVYLQKENIIDESGMPKERFSAEFPKEGPSILRIQQVVRGDSAAYFCASSSTGDRGLAGANVLTFGAGSRLTVL.